The source of this TCR beta chain is a study of neurological immune-mediated disorders (dated by TCRdb to the late 2010s). Study-level background: Using UMI-based sequencing, the study compared peripheral blood TCR-beta repertoires from patients with HTLV-I-associated myelopathy (HAM/TSP), patients with multiple sclerosis, and healthy controls. Of the 68 subjects in the cohort, some 15 were HAM/TSP patients, some 35 were multiple sclerosis patients, and some 20 were healthy controls. The 106 TCR-beta libraries covered PBMC samples along with longitudinal samples, technical triplicates, and paired sorted CD4+ and CD8+ T-cell subsets. Overall study results and their limits: No identical CDR3 amino acid sequences were shared among expanded clones across subjects, suggesting private TCR-beta repertoires in all groups. TCR clonal expansion was greatest in HAM/TSP patients and smallest in MS patients, who ranked below even healthy controls.

This clonotype was seen ten or more times. This clone's antigen is unknown. It has no much larger one-base neighbor in the sample; base qualities were not kept. cDNA was synthesized by template-switch 5'RACE using a primer carrying a 10-nucleotide random unique molecular identifier by which each TCR transcript was tagged. Over 160 million TCR-beta sequences, covering 15-18 subjects, were produced in each sequencing run. Total RNA was extracted with the RNeasy kit. The KAPA Real-time Library Amplification kit was used to amplify TCR-beta VDJ regions with primers targeting the TCR constant region and the 5'RACE anchor. Sample indexes and Illumina adaptors were added in a first PCR, after which library yield was increased in a second PCR. After Ampure bead purification, the roughly 650 bp TCR product was size-selected on a 2% E-gel SizeSelection system. Before pooling, library quality was checked on a Bioanalyzer, concentration was measured with Qubit, and libraries were quantified with the Kapa Library Quantification kit. An Illumina HiSeq 2500 sequenced the libraries paired-end 2 x 150 bp. To increase sequence diversity, 25-30% phiX was spiked into each library pool. The paper's data handling went like this. Quality-filtered reads were processed with the UMI-based MiGEC pipeline, which removed over 75% of raw TCR sequences during error correction. IMGT germline references were used for aligning VDJ genes, and each clonotype was defined as a unique CDR3 amino acid sequence together with its V-J genes. VDJtools evaluated clonal expansion, Shannon diversity and CDR3 relatedness (CalcPairwiseDistances, ClusterSamples); CLCbio workbench built phylogenetic trees. Expanded clones were defined as having at least 8 unique UMIs, based on coefficient-of-variation modelling across technical triplicates. In TCRdb, the public reads were trimmed at Q25 with fastp and aligned with MiXCR, with productive beta chains retained. Every CDR3 protein is listed once, alongside the most common genes and DNA of its rows. The V and J calls follow TCRdb's processing rather than the paper's. Recorded for this sample are 55,000 to 70,000 distinct CDR3 sequences; about an eighth of them occurred a single time. Of the sample, about 1.7% falls within the top ten clones.

The CDR3 runs 15 residues from the cysteine to the phenylalanine. Of all the DNA, just the CDR3 is kept, 45 bases in frame from base 1. V is shortened by 0 bases, J by 4 bases, and the region joining them spans 13 bases. Based on the germline V gene, the CDR1 and CDR2 sequences are SGHRS and YFSETQ. Blood bank volunteers in Maryland, USA served as the healthy controls. For unsorted PBMC libraries, 2 million PBMCs were used after storage in RNAlater at -80 degrees C until RNA extraction. Peripheral blood underwent Ficoll-Hypaque density gradient centrifugation to isolate PBMCs, which were then cryopreserved in liquid nitrogen.

The sequence is built from TRBV5-1 and TRBJ2-5, with no reliable assignment of the D segment. The source of this sequence is a man between 60 and 75 years old in good health. Material for sequencing was PBMCs. The DNA sequence follows: TGCGCCAGCAGCTTGGGGCATGGCGCCCTAGAGACCCAGTACTTC. Translated, this gives CASSLGHGALETQYF.